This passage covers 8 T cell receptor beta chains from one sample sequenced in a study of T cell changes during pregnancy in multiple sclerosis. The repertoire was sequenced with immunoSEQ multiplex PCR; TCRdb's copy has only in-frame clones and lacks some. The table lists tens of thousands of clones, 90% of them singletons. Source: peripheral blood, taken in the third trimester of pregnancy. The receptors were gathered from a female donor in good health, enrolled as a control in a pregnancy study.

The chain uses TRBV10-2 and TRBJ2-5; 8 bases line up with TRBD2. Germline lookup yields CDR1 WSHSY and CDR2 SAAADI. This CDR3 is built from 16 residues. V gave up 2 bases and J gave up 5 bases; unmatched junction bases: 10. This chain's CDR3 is CASSEAGAGVEETQYF. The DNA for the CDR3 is TGCGCCAGCAGTGAGGCGGGAGCGGGGGTGGAGGAGACCCAGTACTTC.

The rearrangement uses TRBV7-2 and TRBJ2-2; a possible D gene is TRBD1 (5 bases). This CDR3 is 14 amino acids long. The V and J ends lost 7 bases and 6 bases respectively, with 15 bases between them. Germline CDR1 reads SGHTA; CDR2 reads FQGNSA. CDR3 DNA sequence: TGTGCCAGCAAATCCGCAATAGGGGCCGGGGAGCTGTTTTTT. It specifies CASKSAIGAGELFF. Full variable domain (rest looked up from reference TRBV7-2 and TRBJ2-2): GAGVSQSPSNKVTEKGKDVELRCDPISGHTALYWYRQSLGQGLEFLIYFQGNSAPDKSGLPSDRFSAERTGGSVSTLTIQRTQQEDSAVYLCASKSAIGAGELFFGEGSRLTVL.

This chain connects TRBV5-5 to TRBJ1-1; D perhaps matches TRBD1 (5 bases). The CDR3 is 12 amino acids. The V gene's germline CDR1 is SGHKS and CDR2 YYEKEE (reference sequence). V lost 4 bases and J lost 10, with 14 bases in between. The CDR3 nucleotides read TGTGCCAGCAGCGTAGGGGCAGTAGGAGCTTTCTTT. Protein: CASSVGAVGAFF.

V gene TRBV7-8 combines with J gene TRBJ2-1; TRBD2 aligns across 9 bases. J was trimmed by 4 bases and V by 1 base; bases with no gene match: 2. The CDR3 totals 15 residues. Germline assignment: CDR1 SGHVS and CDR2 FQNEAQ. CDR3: CASSLVAGEYNEQFF. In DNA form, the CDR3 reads TGTGCCAGCAGCTTAGTAGCGGGGGAATACAATGAGCAGTTCTTC.

The CDR3 protein is CASSGGGYGYTF. The CDR3 DNA sequence: TGTGCCAGCAGTGGGGGGGGCTATGGCTACACCTTC. The rearrangement joins TRBV6-5 to TRBJ1-2; the D gene is possibly TRBD1 (5 bases). This CDR3 region has 12 residues. Germline CDR1 MNHEY, CDR2 SVGAGI. The V end lost 5 bases, the J end lost 4 bases, and 8 bases lay between the germline ends.

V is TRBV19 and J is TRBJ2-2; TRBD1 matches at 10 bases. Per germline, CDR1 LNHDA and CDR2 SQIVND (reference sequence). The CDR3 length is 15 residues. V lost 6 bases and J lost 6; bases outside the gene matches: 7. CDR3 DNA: TGTGCCAGTAGCTGGGGACAGGGGTTCTCCGGGGAGCTGTTTTTT. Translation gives CASSWGQGFSGELFF.

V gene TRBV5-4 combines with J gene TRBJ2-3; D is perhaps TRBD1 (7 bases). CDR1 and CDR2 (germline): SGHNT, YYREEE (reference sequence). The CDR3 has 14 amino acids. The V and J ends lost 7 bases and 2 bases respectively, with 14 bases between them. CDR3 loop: CASLEGADTDTQYF. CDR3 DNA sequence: TGTGCCAGCCTGGAGGGGGCAGACACAGATACGCAGTATTTT.

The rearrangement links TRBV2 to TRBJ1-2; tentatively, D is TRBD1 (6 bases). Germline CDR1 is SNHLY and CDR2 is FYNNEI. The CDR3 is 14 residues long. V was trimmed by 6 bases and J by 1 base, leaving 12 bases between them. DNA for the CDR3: TGTGCCAGCAGCGGCCAGGACAGTAACTATGGCTACACCTTC. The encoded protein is CASSGQDSNYGYTF.